Listed below are T cell receptor beta chains from one sample, sequenced in a study of cytomegalovirus exposure and HLA in healthy donors. Clones were sequenced by immunoSEQ multiplex PCR, and TCRdb holds only the in-frame ones, with some missing. Here the sample spans approximately 120,000 clones, about 15% being singletons. The material sequenced was PBMCs. All receptors derive from a female donor in good health and CMV-seropositive. Both conserved end residues are part of each CDR3. D genes are given only for firm matches. Size is stated for part of the rows, as once, few or many counts, or as a class when the clone is expanded.

J gene	D gene	clone size	V gene	CDR3 length	CDR3 DNA	CDR3 protein
TRBJ2-3	NA	few	TRBV6-1	16	TGTGCCAGCAGTGAAGGCCTAGGCGGGTTGCTAGATACGCAGTATTTT	CASSEGLGGLLDTQYF
TRBJ2-3	TRBD2	NA	TRBV9	17	TGTGCCAGCAGCGCCCGGACTAGACCTTTTCGGGTAGATACGCAGTATTTT	CASSARTRPFRVDTQYF
TRBJ1-1	TRBD1	few	TRBV29-1	15	TGCAGCGTCCTCCAGGACAGGGCACCTAACACTGAAGCTTTCTTT	CSVLQDRAPNTEAFF
TRBJ1-4	NA	NA	TRBV27	14	TGTGCCAGCACCCACGGTGGAGGTAATGAAAAACTGTTTTTT	CASTHGGGNEKLFF
TRBJ2-7	NA	few	TRBV11-2	14	TGTGCCAGCAGTAGGGGCTCCCTGTCTTACGAGCAGTACTTC	CASSRGSLSYEQYF
TRBJ1-2	NA	once	TRBV11-2	15	TGTGCCAGCAGCTTAGACGCAGGGAATAGGTACGGCTACACCTTC	CASSLDAGNRYGYTF
TRBJ1-5	TRBD1	NA	TRBV7-2	16	TGTGCCAGCAGCTTAGAGGGGGCCGGATTATATATCCCCCAGCATTTT	CASSLEGAGLYIPQHF
TRBJ2-7	NA	few	TRBV7-2	14	TGTGCCAGCAGCCAGGGACACATGACGTACGAGCAGTACTTC	CASSQGHMTYEQYF
TRBJ1-1	NA	NA	TRBV11-3	13	TGTGCCAGCGCTGAGACAGGGAACACTGAAGCTTTCTTT	CASAETGNTEAFF
TRBJ2-7	TRBD2	NA	TRBV4-2	16	TGTGCCAGCAGCCAAGAACCTAGCGGGACCTCCTACGAGCAGTACTTC	CASSQEPSGTSYEQYF
TRBJ2-1	TRBD1	NA	TRBV2	15	TGTGCCAGCAGTGTGAACAGGGGAATCTACAATGAGCAGTTCTTC	CASSVNRGIYNEQFF
TRBJ2-7	NA	NA	TRBV19	15	TGTGCCAGTAGTATCTCCGTTCCGGGAGAAGGCGAGCAGTACTTC	CASSISVPGEGEQYF
TRBJ2-7	TRBD1	NA	TRBV5-1	14	TGCGCCAGCAGCCTAACCGGGACAGGGGTTTGGCCGTACTTC	CASSLTGTGVWPYF
TRBJ2-1	NA	few	TRBV7-6	16	TGTGCCAGCAGCTTAGTATCAGGGGACCTTTACAATGAGCAGTTCTTC	CASSLVSGDLYNEQFF
TRBJ2-7	NA	few	TRBV4-1	14	TGCGCCAGCAGCCAGGCGACAACGGGGTACGAGCAGTACTTC	CASSQATTGYEQYF
TRBJ2-1	TRBD2	few	TRBV11-1	16	TGTGCCAGCAGCTCACCTGGACTAGCGTCGGACAATGAGCAGTTCTTC	CASSSPGLASDNEQFF
TRBJ1-6	NA	NA	TRBV19	16	TGTGCCAGTAGTATAGGTGGCAGGGCGGGAAATTCACCCCTCCACTTT	CASSIGGRAGNSPLHF
TRBJ2-1	NA	NA	TRBV27	18	TGTGCCAGCAGTTTCGGTCCGGGTGCAGGGGCTTCCTACAATGAGCAGTTCTTC	CASSFGPGAGASYNEQFF
TRBJ2-3	NA	few	TRBV7-2	12	TGTGCCAGCAGCACCCCCGGGTATACGCAGTATTTT	CASSTPGYTQYF
TRBJ2-7	NA	few	TRBV18	12	TGTGCCAGCTCACCACCCCAGGCCACCCCCTACTTC	CASSPPQATPYF
TRBJ2-7	NA	few	TRBV7-2	13	TGTGCCAGCAGCTTGTCGGGGGCCTACGAGCAGTACTTC	CASSLSGAYEQYF
TRBJ1-1	NA	NA	TRBV27	14	TGTGCCAGCAGTTTCGGGGGTTCGTCCACTGAAGCTTTCTTT	CASSFGGSSTEAFF
TRBJ2-3	TRBD2	NA	TRBV18	17	TGTGCCAGCTCACCACCAAGGCTAGCGGGCGTACCAGATACGCAGTATTTT	CASSPPRLAGVPDTQYF
TRBJ2-1	NA	NA	TRBV19	14	TGTGCCAGTAGTATAGATCCGGGTCGCAATGAGCAGTTCTTC	CASSIDPGRNEQFF
TRBJ2-7	TRBD2	few	TRBV4-1	16	TGCGCCAGCAGCCTTACCCCAGCGGGGGAACAATACGAGCAGTACTTC	CASSLTPAGEQYEQYF
TRBJ2-7	NA	NA	TRBV6-5	15	TGTGCCAGCAGTCCAAACCCAGGGATGGTTCACGAGCAGTACTTC	CASSPNPGMVHEQYF
TRBJ1-4	NA	NA	TRBV2	16	TGTGCCAGCAGTGAAGAAAGGGCAGGGGCCGGAGAAAAACTGTTTTTT	CASSEERAGAGEKLFF
TRBJ2-7	NA	NA	TRBV28	12	TGTGCCAGCAGTTTCCAGAACTACGAGCAGTACTTC	CASSFQNYEQYF
TRBJ1-2	NA	NA	TRBV25-1	14	TGTGCCAGCAGTGAACTAGACAGTGACTATGGCTACACCTTC	CASSELDSDYGYTF
TRBJ2-3	TRBD2	NA	TRBV30	17	TGTGCCTGGAGTGTTGTTATCCACAGCGGGGGGGGAGATACGCAGTATTTT	CAWSVVIHSGGGDTQYF